This TCR beta chain was documented in a study of naive and memory T cell subsets. Findings and caveats of the study: Possibly reflecting memory cells re-expressing CD45RA, a few larger clonotypes occurred in naive repertoires, especially CD8.

Both TRBC1 and TRBC2 were covered by a beta constant-region primer of two equimolar oligonucleotides. The ligated cDNA underwent four PCR rounds using SP2 and nested alpha and beta constant-region primers. TCRdb reanalysed the UMI-ligation and nested PCR reads using MiXCR and keeps one entry per CDR3 protein. The profile shows roughly 99,000 distinct CDR3 sequences, around 10% of them singletons. A single count supports this clonotype. The target antigen is unknown. The specimen was naive CD4+ T cells from blood. This TCR came from a human donor in good health.

The CDR3 nucleotides are TGTGCCAGCAGCTTAGTGGTCGCGGGGGGGCGAGAGACCCAGTACTTC. Encoded protein: CASSLVVAGGRETQYF. This chain connects TRBV7-2 to TRBJ2-5; 9 positions agree with TRBD2. Germline V gives CDR1 SGHTA, CDR2 FQGNSA. The J segment lost 4 bases and the V segment lost 1 base, leaving 7 bases of the junction unmatched. This CDR3 spans 16 amino acids.